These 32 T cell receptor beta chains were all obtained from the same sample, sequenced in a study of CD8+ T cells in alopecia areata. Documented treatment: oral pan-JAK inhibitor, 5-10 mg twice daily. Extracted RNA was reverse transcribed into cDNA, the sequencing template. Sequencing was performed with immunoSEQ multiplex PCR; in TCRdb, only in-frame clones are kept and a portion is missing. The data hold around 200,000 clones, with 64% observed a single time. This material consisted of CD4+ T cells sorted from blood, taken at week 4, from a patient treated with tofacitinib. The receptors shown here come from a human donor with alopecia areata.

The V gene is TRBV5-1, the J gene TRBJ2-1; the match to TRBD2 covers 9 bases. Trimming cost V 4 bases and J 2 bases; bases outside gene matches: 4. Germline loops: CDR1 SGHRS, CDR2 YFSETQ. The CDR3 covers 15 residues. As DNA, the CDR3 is TGCGCCAGCAGCCTGATAGCGGGGGCCTACAATGAGCAGTTCTTC. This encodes CASSLIAGAYNEQFF.

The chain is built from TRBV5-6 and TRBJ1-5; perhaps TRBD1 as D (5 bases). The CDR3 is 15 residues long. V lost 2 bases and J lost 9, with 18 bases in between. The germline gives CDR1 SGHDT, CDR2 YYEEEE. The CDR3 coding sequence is TGTGCCAGCAGCTTTGGGGGTTCGTCGACAAGGCCCCAGCATTTT. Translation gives CASSFGGSSTRPQHF. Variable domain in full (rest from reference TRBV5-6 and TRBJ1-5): DAGVTQSPTHLIKTRGQQVTLRCSPKSGHDTVSWYQQALGQGPQFIFQYYEEEERQRGNFPDRFSGHQFPNYSSELNVNALLLGDSALYLCASSFGGSSTRPQHFGDGTRLSIL.

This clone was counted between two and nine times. CDR3 amino acids: CSVQQWGRNTEAFF. In DNA, the CDR3 is TGCAGCGTTCAGCAATGGGGAAGGAACACTGAAGCTTTCTTT. The chain links TRBV29-1 to TRBJ1-1, with D unresolved. The germline V gene has CDR1 SQVTM and CDR2 ANQGSEA. CDR3 length: 14 amino acids. V lost 5 bases, J lost 1 base, and 14 bases lay in between.

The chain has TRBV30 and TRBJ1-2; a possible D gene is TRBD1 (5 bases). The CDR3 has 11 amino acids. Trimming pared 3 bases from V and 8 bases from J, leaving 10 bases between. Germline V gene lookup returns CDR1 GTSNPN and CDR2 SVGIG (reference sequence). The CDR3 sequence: CAWRQAGGYTF. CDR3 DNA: TGTGCCTGGAGGCAAGCAGGGGGCTACACCTTC.

The CDR3 loop reads CASSVGTSEETQYF. CDR3 nucleotides: TGTGCCAGCAGCGTCGGGACTAGCGAAGAGACCCAGTACTTC. This chain uses TRBV7-8 with TRBJ2-5; the match to TRBD2 covers 10 bases. Germline CDR1 is SGHVS and CDR2 is FQNEAQ. Trimming removed 5 bases from V and 3 bases from J; junction bases left unmatched: 3. The CDR3 extends over 14 amino acids. The full variable domain, in which reference TRBV7-8 and TRBJ2-5 provide the parts outside the CDR3, is GAGVSQSPRYKVAKRGQDVALRCDPISGHVSLFWYQQALGQGPEFLTYFQNEAQLDKSGLPSDRFFAERPEGSVSTLKIQRTQQEDSAVYLCASSVGTSEETQYFGPGTRLLVL.

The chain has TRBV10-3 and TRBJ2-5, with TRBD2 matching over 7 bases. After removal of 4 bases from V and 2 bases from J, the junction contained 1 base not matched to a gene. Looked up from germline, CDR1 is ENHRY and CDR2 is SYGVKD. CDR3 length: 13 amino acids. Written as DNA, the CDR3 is TGTGCCATCAGTGGGACTAGACAAGAGACCCAGTACTTC. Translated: CAISGTRQETQYF.

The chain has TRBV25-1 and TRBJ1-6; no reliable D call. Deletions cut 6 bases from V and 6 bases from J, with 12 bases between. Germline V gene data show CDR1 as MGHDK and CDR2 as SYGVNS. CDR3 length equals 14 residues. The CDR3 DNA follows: TGTGCCAGCAGCCCAATGAGCGGTAATTCACCCCTCCACTTT. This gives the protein CASSPMSGNSPLHF.

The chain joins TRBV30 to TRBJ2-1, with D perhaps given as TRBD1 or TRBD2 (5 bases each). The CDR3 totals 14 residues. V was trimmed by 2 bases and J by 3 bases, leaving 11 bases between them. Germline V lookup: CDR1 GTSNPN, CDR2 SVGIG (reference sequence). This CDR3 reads CAWSPGAVYNEQFF. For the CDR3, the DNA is TGTGCCTGGAGTCCCGGGGCCGTCTACAATGAGCAGTTCTTC.

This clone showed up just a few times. The CDR3 is CSVQVHYEQYF. The CDR3 DNA is TGCAGCGTTCAGGTTCACTACGAGCAGTACTTC. V and J are TRBV29-1 and TRBJ2-7, with D unclear. Trimming left V 5 bases short and J 3 bases short, with 8 bases between. Looked up from germline, CDR1 is SQVTM and CDR2 is ANQGSEA. The CDR3 runs 11 residues.

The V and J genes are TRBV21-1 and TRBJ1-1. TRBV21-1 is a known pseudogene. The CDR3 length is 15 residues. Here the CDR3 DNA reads TGTGCCAGCAGCAAATATCGCAGCGGGGACACTGAAGCTTTCTTT. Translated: CASSKYRSGDTEAFF.

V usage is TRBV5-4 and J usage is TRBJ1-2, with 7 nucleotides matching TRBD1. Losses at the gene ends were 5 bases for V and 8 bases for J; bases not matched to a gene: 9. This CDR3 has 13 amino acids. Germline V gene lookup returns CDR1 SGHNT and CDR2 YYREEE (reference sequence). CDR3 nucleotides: TGTGCCAGCAGTCAAACAGGGGAGGGCGGCTACACCTTC. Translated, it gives CASSQTGEGGYTF.

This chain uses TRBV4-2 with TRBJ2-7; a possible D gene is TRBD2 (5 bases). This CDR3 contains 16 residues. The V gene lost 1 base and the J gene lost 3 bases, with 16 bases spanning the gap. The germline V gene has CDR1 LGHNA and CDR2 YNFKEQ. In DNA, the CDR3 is TGTGCCAGCAGCCAAGGAGAGGGTGCCCCCAGCTACGAGCAGTACTTC. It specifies CASSQGEGAPSYEQYF.

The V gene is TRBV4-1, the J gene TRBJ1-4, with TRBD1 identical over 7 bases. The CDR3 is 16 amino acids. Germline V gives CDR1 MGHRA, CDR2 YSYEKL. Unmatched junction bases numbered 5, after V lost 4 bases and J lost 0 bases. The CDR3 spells CASSPGTEATNEKLFF. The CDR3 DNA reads TGCGCCAGCAGCCCCGGGACAGAGGCAACTAATGAAAAACTGTTTTTT.

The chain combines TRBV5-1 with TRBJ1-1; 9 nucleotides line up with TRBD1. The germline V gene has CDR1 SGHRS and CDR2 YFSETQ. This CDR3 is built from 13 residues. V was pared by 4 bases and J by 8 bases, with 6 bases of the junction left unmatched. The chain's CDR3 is CASSTSGTGEAFF. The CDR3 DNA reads TGCGCCAGCAGCACCTCCGGGACAGGGGAAGCTTTCTTT.

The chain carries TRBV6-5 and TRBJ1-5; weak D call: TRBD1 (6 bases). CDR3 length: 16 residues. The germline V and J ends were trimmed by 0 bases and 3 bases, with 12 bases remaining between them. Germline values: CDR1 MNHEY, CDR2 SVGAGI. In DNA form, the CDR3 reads TGTGCCAGCAGTTACTCGACAGGTTCGATCAATCAGCCCCAGCATTTT. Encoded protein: CASSYSTGSINQPQHF.

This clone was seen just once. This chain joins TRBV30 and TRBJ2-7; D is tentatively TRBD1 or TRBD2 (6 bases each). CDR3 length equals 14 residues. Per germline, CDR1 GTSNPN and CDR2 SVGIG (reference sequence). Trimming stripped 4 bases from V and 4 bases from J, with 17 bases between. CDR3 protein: CAWTIPGAPYEQYF. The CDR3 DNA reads TGTGCCTGGACCATCCCGGGGGCACCGTACGAGCAGTACTTC.

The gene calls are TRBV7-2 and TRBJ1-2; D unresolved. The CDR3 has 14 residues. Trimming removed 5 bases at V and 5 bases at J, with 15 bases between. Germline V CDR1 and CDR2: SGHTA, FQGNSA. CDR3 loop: CASSQIHGEYGYTF. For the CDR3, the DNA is TGTGCCAGCAGCCAAATCCATGGCGAATATGGCTACACCTTC.

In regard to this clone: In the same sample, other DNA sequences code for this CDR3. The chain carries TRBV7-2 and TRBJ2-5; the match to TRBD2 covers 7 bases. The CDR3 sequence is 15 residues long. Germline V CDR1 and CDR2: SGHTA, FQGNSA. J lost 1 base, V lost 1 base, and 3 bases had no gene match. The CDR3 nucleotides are TGTGCCAGCAGCTTAGTGGGAGGGCCCCAAGAGACCCAGTACTTC. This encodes CASSLVGGPQETQYF. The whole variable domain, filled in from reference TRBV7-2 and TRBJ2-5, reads GAGVSQSPSNKVTEKGKDVELRCDPISGHTALYWYRQSLGQGLEFLIYFQGNSAPDKSGLPSDRFSAERTGGSVSTLTIQRTQQEDSAVYLCASSLVGGPQETQYFGPGTRLLVL.

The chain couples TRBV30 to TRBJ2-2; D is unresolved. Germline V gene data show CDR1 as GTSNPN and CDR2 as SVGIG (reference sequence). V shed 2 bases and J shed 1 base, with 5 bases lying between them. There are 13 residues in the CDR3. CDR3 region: CAWSTRNTGELFF. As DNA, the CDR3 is TGTGCCTGGAGTACCAGGAACACCGGGGAGCTGTTTTTT. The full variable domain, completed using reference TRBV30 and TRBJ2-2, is SQTIHQWPATLVQPVGSPLSLECTVEGTSNPNLYWYRQAAGRGLQLLFYSVGIGQISSEVPQNLSASRPQDRQFILSSKKLLLSDSGFYLCAWSTRNTGELFFGEGSRLTVL.

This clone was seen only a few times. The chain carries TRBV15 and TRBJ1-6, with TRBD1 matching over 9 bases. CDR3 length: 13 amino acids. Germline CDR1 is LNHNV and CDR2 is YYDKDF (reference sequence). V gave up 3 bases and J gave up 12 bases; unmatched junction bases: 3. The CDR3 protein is CATSREDRGPLHF. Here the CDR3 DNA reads TGTGCCACCAGCAGGGAGGACAGGGGACCCCTCCACTTT.

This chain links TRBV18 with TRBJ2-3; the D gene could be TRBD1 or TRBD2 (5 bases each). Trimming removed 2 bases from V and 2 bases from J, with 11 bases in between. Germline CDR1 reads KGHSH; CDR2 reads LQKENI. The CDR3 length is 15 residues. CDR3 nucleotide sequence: TGTGCCAGCTCACCAACGGGGCTTACCACAGATACGCAGTATTTT. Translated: CASSPTGLTTDTQYF.

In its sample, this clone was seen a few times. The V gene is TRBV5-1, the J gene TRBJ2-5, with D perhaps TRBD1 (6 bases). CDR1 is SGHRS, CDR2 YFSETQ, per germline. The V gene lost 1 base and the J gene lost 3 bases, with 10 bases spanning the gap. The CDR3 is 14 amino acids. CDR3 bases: TGCGCCAGCAGCTTGTCCCAGGGGAAAGAGACCCAGTACTTC. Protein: CASSLSQGKETQYF.

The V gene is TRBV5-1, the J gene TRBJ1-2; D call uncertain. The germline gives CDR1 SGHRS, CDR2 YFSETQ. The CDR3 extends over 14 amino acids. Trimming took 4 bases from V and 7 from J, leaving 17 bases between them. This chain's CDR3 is CASSLNLEGAGYTF. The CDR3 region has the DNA TGCGCCAGCAGCCTTAACTTGGAGGGAGCTGGCTACACCTTC.

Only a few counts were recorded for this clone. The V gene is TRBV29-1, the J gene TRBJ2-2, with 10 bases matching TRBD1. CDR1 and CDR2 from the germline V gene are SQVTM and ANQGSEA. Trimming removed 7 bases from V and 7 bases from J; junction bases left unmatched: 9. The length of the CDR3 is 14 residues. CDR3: CSASRQGAVGELFF. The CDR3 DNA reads TGCAGCGCTAGCCGACAGGGGGCTGTCGGGGAGCTGTTTTTT.

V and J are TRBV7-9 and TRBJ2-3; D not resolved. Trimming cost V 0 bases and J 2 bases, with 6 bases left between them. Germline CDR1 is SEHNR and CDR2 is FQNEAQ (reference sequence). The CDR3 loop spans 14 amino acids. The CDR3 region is CASSLAGFTDTQYF. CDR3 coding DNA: TGTGCCAGCAGCTTAGCGGGGTTCACAGATACGCAGTATTTT.

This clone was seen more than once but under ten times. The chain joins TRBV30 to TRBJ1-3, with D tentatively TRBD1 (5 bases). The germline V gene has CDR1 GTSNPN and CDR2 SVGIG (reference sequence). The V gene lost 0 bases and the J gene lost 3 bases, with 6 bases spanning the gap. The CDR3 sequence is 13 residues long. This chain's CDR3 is CAWSVTDGNTIYF. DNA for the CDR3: TGTGCCTGGAGTGTGACAGATGGAAACACCATATATTTT.

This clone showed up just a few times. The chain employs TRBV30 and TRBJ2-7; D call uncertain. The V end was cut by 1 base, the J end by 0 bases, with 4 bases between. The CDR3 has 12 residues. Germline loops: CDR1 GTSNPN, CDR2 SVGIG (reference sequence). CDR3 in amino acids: CAWSGPSYEQYF. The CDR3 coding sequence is TGTGCCTGGAGTGGGCCCTCCTACGAGCAGTACTTC. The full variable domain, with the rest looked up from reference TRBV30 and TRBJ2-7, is SQTIHQWPATLVQPVGSPLSLECTVEGTSNPNLYWYRQAAGRGLQLLFYSVGIGQISSEVPQNLSASRPQDRQFILSSKKLLLSDSGFYLCAWSGPSYEQYFGPGTRLTVT.

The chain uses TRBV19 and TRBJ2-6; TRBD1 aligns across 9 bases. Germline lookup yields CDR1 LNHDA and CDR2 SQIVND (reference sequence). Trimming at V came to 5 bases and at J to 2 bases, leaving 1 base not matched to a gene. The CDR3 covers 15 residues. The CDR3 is CASSGTGTGANVLTF. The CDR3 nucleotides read TGTGCCAGTAGTGGGACAGGGACTGGGGCCAACGTCCTGACTTTC.

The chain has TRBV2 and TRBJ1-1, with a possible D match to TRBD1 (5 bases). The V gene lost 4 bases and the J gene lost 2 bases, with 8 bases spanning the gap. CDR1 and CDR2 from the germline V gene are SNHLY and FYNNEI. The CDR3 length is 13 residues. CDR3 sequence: CASSGDANTEAFF. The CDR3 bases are TGTGCCAGCAGTGGGGACGCCAACACTGAAGCTTTCTTT.

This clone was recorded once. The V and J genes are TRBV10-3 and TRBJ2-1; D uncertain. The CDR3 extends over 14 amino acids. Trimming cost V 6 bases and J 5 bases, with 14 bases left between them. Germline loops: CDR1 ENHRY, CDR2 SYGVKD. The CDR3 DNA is TGTGCCATCAGAACCGGGTCATCAGACAATGAGCAGTTCTTC. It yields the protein CAIRTGSSDNEQFF.

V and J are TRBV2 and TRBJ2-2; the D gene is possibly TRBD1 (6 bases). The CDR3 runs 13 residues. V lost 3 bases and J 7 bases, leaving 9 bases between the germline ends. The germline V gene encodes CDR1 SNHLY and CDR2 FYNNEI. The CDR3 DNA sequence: TGTGCCAGCAGTGACAGGGGTGTCGGGGAGCTGTTTTTT. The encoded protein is CASSDRGVGELFF.

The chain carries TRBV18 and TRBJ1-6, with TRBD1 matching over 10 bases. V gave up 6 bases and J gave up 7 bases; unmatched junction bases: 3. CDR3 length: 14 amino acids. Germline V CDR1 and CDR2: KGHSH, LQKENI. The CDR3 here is CASSRQGANSPLHF. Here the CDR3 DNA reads TGTGCCAGCTCCCGACAGGGGGCAAATTCACCCCTCCACTTT.